The entry that follows covers one T cell receptor (beta chain) sequence. The antigen this receptor binds is unknown. Base qualities were left out, and no much larger clone turns up one base away. Moderately to severely active disease, a Clinical Activity Score of at least 3, a NOSPECS grade of at least 4, and a duration under 3 months were present in ophthalmopathy patients. Any patient with an uncontrolled infection, another autoimmune disease, pregnancy or lactation was excluded. Diagnoses were based on clinical symptoms, serum thyroxine and TRAb, thyroid ultrasound and orbital computed tomography. Ficoll-Paque density gradient centrifugation was used to isolate PBMCs from about 10 ml of fresh peripheral blood. Trizol reagent was used to extract total RNA, and RNA quality was then checked on an Agilent 2100 Bioanalyzer. These data originate in a study of T cells in Graves' hyperthyroidism and ophthalmopathy (dated by TCRdb to about 2019). Study-level background: Peripheral blood samples were taken at initial diagnosis, before any treatment was given. A discovery cohort of about a hundred patients, about 40 with Graves' ophthalmopathy and 57 with stable Graves' hyperthyroidism, was used to find distinguishing TCR V-J signatures. Whether ophthalmopathy could be predicted prospectively was tested in an independent validation cohort made up of under 20 hyperthyroidism patients plus 17 patients who later progressed to ophthalmopathy. The 100 discovery patients were randomly split 7:3 into training and test sets. In more than 5 Graves' hyperthyroidism patients, the study also compared T-cell repertoires from thyroid tissue with T-cell repertoires from blood. Following sampling, methimazole starting at 30 mg daily was given to hyperthyroidism patients, and high-dose intravenous methylprednisolone was given to ophthalmopathy patients. TCR Vbeta CDR3 sequencing of 130 to 150 peripheral blood samples (43 ophthalmopathy, about 75 hyperthyroidism and roughly 17 progressor patients) is reported in the paper.

The paper as a whole reports these results and caveats: A 13 V-J signature model separated ophthalmopathy from stable hyperthyroidism, with around 91% sensitivity and around 84% specificity in cross-validation and 80%/75% in testing. In validation, the model predicted progression to ophthalmopathy a median of around six months before onset, with about 64% sensitivity and more than 72% specificity. Sample size was not statistically predetermined, and blinding of investigators to group allocation was not performed. Blood samples also contained most of the expanded thyroid clonotypes (frequency above 0.001), which suggests that blood repertoires may reflect thyroid immune responses.

V and J are trimmed by 0 bases and 7 bases, and the gene matches miss 7 bases of the junction. The CDR3, from cysteine to phenylalanine, totals 15 residues. Just CDR3 DNA is preserved here, 45 bases in frame from base 1. CDR1 is given as SGHRS and CDR2 as YFSETQ, both from the germline V gene. The TCR beta CDR3 regions were amplified from the RNA transcripts. A first-round RT-PCR of the TCR CDR3 used the HTBI primer set with the Qiagen OneStep RT-PCR kit. Libraries were constructed in a second round of multiplex PCR, after which size selection and purification were carried out. Sequencing of the libraries was done on an Illumina HiSeq2000 using paired-end 100 bp reads. As for how the authors treated the data: Raw data were processed with SOAPnuke, discarding reads with adapters, uncalled bases, mean Phred below 15, or no exact constant-primer or identifier match. COPE v1.2.5 was used to merge the high-quality paired reads, and each unique nucleotide sequence was defined as a clonotype. MiTCR v1.1 was used to align clonotypes to the IMGT TRBV, TRBD and TRBJ reference segments. Only V-J combinations with frequency above 0.0001, covering 99.2% of repertoires, were analysed. A TCS score was defined as the ratio between F50 (clonal expansion) and ExV (chaos), using BLOSUM62-based TCRdist between CDR3 peptides within each V-J. Welch's t-statistics and random forest reduced 500 to 650 V-J features to some 14, which were used in a naive Bayes classifier (R e1071). Clones were called with MiXCR by TCRdb after fastp trimmed the public reads at Q25, and only in-frame beta chains were retained. Rows are combined by CDR3 protein, so each entry shows the most common genes and DNA. TCRdb, rather than the study authors, made the V and J calls. Within this sample are about 640,000 distinct CDR3 sequences, with under 25% of them counted one time only. The top ten constitute 34% of the sample.

The chain is encoded by TRBV5-1 joined to TRBJ2-1, and 7 bases in between align with TRBD1. The sequence came from a man aged 25-45 years with Graves' ophthalmopathy. The specimen sequenced was blood. This receptor has the CDR3 CASSLEGAVGNEQFF. Read as DNA, the sequence is TGCGCCAGCAGCTTGGAGGGGGCGGTAGGTAATGAGCAGTTCTTC.